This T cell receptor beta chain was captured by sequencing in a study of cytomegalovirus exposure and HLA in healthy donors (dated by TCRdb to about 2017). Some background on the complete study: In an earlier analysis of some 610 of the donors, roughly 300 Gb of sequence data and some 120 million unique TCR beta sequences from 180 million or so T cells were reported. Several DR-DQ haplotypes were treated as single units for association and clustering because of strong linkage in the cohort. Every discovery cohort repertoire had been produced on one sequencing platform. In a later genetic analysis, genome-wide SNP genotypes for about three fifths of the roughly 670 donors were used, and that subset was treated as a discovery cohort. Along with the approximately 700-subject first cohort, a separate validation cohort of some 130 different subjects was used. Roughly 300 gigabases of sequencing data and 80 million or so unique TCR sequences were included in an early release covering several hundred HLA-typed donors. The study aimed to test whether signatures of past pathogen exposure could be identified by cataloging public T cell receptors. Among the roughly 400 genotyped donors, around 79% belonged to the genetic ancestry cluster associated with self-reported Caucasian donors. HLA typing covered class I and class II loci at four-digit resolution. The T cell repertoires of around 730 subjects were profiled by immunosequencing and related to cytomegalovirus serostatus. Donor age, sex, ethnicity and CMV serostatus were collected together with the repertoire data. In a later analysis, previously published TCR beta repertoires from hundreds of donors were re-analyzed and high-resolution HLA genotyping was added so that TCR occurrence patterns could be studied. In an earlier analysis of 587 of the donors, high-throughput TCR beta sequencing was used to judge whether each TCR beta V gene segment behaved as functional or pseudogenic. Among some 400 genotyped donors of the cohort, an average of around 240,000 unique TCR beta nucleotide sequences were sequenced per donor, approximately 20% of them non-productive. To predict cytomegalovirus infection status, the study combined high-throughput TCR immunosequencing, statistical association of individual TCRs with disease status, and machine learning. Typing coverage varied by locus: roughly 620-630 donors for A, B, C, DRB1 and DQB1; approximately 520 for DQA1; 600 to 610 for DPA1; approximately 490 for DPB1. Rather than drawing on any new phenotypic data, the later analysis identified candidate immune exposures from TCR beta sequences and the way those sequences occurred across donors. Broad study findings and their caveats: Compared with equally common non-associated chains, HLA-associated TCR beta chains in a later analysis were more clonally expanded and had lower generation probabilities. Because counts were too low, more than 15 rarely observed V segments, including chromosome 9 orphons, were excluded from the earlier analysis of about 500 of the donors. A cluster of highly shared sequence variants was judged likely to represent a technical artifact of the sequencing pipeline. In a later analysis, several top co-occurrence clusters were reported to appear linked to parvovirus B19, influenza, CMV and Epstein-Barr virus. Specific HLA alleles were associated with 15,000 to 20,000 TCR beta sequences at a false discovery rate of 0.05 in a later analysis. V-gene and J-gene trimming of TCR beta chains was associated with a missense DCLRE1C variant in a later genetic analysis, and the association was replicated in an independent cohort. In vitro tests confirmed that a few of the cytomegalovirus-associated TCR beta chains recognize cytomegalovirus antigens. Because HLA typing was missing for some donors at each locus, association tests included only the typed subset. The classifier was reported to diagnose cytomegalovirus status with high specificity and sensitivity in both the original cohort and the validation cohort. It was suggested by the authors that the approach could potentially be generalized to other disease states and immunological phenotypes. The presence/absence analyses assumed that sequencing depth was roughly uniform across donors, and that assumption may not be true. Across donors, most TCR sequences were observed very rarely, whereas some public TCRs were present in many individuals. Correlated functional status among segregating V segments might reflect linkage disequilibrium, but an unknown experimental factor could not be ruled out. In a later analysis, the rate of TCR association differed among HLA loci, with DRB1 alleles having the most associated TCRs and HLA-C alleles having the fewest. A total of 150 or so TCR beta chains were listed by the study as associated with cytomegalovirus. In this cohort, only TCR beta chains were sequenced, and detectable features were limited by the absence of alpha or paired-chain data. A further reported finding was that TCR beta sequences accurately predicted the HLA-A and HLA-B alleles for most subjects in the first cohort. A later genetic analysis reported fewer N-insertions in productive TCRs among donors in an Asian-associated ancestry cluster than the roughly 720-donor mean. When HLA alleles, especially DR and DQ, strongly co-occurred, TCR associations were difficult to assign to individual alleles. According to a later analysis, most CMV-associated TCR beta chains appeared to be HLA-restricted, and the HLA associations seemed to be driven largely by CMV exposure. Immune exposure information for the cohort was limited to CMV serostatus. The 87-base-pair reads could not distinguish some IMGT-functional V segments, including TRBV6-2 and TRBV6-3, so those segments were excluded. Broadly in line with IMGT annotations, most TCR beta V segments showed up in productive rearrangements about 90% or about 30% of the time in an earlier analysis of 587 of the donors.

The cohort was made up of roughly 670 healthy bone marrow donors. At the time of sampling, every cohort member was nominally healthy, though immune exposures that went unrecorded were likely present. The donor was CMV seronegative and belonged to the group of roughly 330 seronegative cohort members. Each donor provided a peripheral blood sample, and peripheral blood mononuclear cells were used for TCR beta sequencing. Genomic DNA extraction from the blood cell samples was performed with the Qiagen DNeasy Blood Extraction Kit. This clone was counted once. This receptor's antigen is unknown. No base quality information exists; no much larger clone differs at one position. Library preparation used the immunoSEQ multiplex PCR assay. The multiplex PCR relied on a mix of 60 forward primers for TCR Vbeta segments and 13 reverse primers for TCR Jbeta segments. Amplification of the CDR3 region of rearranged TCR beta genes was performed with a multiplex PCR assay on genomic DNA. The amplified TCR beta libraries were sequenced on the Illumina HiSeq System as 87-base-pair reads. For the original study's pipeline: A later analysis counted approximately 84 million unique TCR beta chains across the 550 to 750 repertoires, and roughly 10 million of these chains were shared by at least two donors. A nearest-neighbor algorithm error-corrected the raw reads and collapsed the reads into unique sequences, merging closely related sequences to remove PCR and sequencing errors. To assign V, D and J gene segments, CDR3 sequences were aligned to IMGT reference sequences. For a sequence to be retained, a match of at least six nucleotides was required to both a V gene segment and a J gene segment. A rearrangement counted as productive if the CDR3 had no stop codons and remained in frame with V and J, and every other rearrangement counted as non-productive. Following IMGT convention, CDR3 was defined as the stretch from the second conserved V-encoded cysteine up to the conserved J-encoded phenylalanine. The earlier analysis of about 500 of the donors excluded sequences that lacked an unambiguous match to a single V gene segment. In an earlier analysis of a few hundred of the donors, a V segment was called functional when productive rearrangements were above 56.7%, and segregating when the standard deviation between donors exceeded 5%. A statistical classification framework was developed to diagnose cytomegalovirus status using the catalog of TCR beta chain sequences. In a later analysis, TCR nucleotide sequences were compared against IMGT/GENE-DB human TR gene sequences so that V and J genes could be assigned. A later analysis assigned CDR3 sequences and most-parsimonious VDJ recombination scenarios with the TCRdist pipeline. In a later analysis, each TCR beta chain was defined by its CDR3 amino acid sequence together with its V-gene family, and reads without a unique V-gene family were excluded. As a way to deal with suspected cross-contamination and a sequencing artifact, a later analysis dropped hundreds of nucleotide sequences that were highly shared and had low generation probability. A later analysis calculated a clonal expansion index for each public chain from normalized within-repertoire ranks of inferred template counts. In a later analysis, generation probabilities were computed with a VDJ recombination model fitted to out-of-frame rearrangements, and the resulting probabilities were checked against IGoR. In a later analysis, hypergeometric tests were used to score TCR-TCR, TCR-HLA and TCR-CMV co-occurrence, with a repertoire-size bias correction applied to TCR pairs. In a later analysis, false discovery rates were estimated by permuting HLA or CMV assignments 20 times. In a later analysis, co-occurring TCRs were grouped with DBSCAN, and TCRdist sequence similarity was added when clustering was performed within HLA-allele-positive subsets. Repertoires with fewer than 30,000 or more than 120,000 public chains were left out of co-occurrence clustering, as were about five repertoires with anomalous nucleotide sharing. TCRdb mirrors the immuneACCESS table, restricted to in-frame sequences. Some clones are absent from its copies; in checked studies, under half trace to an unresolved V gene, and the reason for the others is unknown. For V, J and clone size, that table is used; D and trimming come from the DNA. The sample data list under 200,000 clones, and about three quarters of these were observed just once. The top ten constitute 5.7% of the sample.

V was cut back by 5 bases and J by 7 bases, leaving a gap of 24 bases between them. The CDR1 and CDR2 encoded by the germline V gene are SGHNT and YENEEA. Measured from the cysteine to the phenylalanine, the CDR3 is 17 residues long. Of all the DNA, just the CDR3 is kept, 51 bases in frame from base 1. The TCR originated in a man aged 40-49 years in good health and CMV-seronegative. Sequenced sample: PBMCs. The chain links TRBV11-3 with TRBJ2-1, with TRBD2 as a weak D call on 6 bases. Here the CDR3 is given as CASSATSGTRLFNEQFF. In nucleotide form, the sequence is TGTGCCAGCAGCGCCACTTCCGGGACTCGTCTTTTTAATGAGCAGTTCTTC. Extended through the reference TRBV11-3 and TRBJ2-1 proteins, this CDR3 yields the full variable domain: EAGVVQSPRYKIIEKKQPVAFWCNPISGHNTLYWYLQNLGQGPELLIRYENEEAVDDSQLPKDRFSAERLKGVDSTLKIQPAELGDSAVYLCASSATSGTRLFNEQFFGPGTRLTVL.